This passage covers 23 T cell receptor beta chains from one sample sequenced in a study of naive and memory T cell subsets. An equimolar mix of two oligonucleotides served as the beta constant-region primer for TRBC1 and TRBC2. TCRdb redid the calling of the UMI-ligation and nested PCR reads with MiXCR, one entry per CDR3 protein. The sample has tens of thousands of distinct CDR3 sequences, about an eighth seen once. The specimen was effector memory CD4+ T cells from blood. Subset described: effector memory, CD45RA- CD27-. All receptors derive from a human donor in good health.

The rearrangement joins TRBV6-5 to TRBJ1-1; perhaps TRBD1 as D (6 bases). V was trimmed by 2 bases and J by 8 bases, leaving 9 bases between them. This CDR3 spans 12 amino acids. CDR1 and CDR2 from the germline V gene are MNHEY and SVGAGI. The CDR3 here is CASSYAGTEAFF. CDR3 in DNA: TGTGCCAGCAGTTACGCTGGGACAGAAGCTTTCTTT.

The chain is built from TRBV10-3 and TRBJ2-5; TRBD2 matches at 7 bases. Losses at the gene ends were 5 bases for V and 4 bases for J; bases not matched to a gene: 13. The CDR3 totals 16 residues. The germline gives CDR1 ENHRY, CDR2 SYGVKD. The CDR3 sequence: CAISNRAGRVAETQYF. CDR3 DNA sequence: TGTGCCATCAGTAATAGAGCGGGAAGGGTTGCAGAGACCCAGTACTTC.

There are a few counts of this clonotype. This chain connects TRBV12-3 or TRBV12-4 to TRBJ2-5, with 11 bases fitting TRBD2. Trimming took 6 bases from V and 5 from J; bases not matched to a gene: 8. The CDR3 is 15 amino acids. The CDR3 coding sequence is TGTGCCAGCAGCCGTGGGCTAGCGGGGGGCGAGACCCAGTACTTC. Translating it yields CASSRGLAGGETQYF.

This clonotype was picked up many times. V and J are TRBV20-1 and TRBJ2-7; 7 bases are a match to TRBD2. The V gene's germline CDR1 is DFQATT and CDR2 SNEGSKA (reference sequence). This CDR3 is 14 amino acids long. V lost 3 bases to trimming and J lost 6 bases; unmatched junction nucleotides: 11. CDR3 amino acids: CSARSWAGVAEQYF. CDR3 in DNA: TGCAGTGCTAGGTCGTGGGCGGGAGTGGCCGAGCAGTACTTC.

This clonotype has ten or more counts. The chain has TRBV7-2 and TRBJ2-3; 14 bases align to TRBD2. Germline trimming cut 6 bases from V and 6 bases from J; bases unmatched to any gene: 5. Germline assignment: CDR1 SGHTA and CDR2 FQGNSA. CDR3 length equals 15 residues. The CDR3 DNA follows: TGTGCCAGCAGACGACTAGCGGGAGGGTCGGATACGCAGTATTTT. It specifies CASRRLAGGSDTQYF.

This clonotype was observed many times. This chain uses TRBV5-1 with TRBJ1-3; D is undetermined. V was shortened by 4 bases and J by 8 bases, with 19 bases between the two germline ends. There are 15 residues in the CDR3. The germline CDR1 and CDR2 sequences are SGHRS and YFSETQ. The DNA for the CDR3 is TGCGCCAGCAGCCCGGCGGGGTCTCCAGAAGACACCATATATTTT. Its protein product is CASSPAGSPEDTIYF.

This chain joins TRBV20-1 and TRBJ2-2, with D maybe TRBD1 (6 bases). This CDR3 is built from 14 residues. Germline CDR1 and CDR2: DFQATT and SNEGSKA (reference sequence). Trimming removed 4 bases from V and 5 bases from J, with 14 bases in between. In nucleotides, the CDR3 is TGCAGTGCTACAGGACAGCAAGATACCGGGGAGCTGTTTTTT. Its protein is CSATGQQDTGELFF.

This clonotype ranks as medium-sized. The CDR3 region is CASSLGTSSYNEQFF. The CDR3 DNA reads as TGTGCCAGCAGCCTCGGGACTAGCAGCTACAATGAGCAGTTCTTC. This chain links TRBV7-3 with TRBJ2-1, with TRBD2 matching over 9 bases. The CDR3 sequence is 15 residues long. Germline trimming cut 5 bases from V and 3 bases from J; bases unmatched to any gene: 5. In germline, CDR1 is SGHTA, CDR2 FQGTGA.

Here the CDR3 DNA reads TGCGCCAGCAGCCAACGGCCTGAGGGGACTAGCGGCACAGATACGCAGTATTTT. This codes for CASSQRPEGTSGTDTQYF. The chain is built from TRBV4-1 and TRBJ2-3, with 10 nucleotides matching TRBD2. This CDR3 contains 18 residues. V gave up 2 bases and J gave up 1 base; unmatched junction bases: 9. Germline V gives CDR1 MGHRA, CDR2 YSYEKL.

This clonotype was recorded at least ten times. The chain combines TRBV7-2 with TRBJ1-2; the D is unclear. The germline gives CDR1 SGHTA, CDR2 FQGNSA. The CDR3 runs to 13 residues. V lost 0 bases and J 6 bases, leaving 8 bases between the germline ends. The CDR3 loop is CASSLAPGNGYTF. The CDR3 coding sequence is TGTGCCAGCAGCTTAGCCCCAGGAAATGGCTACACCTTC. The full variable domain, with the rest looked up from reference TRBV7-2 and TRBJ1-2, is GAGVSQSPSNKVTEKGKDVELRCDPISGHTALYWYRQSLGQGLEFLIYFQGNSAPDKSGLPSDRFSAERTGGSVSTLTIQRTQQEDSAVYLCASSLAPGNGYTFGSGTRLTVV.

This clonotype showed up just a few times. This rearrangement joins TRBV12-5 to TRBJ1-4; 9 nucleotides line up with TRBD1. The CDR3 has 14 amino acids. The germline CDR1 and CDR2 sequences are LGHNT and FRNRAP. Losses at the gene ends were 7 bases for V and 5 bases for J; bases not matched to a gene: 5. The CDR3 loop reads CASAFGQGNEKLFF. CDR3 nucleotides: TGTGCTAGTGCTTTCGGACAGGGGAATGAAAAACTGTTTTTT.

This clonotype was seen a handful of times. The CDR3 protein is CASSLAGPSYEQYF. The CDR3 nucleotides are TGTGCCAGCAGTCTAGCGGGACCCTCCTACGAGCAGTACTTC. The chain has TRBV6-2 or TRBV6-3 and TRBJ2-7; 9 positions agree with TRBD2. CDR1 MNHEY and CDR2 SVGEGT come from the germline V gene. This CDR3 is 14 amino acids long. The V gene end was trimmed by 5 bases and the J gene end by 0 bases; junction bases not matched to a gene: 2.

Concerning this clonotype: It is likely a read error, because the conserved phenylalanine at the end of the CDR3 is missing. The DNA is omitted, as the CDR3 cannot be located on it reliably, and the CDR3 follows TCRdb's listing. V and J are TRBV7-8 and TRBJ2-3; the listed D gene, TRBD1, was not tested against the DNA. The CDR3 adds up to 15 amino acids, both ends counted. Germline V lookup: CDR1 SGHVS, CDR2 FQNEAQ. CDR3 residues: CASSPRLSGGNTQEC.

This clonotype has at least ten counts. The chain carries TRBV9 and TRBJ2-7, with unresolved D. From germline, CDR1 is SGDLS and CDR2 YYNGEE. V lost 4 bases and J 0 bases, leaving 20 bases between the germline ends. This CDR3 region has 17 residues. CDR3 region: CASSPPPVHLSSYEQYF. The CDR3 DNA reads TGTGCCAGCAGCCCCCCCCCGGTGCACTTGAGCTCCTACGAGCAGTACTTC.

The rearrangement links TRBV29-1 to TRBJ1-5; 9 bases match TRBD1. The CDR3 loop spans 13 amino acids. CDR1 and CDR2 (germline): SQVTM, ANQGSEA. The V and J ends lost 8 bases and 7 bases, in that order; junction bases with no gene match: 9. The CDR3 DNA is TGCAGCACCGGACAGGGGATAGGACAGCCCCAGCATTTT. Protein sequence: CSTGQGIGQPQHF.

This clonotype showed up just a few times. The CDR3 coding sequence is TGCGCCAGCAGCTCGGGGGACAGTCTCTCCTACAATGAGCAGTTCTTC. Translating gives CASSSGDSLSYNEQFF. This sequence joins TRBV5-1 and TRBJ2-1; perhaps TRBD1 as D (7 bases). The CDR3 has 16 residues. Trimming removed 3 bases at V and 0 bases at J, with 13 bases between. Germline V CDR1 and CDR2: SGHRS, YFSETQ.

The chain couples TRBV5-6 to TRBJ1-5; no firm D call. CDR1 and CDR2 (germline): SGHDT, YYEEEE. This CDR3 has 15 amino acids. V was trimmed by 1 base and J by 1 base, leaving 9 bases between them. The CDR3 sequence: CASSLYGQSNQPQHF. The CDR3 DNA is TGTGCCAGCAGCTTGTACGGCCAAAGCAATCAGCCCCAGCATTTT.

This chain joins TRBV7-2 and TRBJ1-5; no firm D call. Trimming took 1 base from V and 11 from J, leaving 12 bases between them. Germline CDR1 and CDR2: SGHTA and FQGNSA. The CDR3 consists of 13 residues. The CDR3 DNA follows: TGTGCCAGCAGCTTAGGAGAGGTATGGGCCCAGCATTTT. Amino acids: CASSLGEVWAQHF.

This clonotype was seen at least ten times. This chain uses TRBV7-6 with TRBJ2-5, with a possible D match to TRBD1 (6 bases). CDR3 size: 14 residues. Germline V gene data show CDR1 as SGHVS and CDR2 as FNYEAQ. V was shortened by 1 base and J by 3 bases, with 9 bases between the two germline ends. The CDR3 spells CASSLGQGKETQYF. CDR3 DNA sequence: TGTGCCAGCAGCTTAGGGCAGGGGAAAGAGACCCAGTACTTC.

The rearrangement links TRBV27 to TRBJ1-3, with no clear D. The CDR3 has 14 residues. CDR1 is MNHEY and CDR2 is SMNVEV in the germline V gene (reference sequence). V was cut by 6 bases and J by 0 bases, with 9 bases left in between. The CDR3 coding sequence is TGTGCCAGCAGCTCTTTTCGCTCTGGAAACACCATATATTTT. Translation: CASSSFRSGNTIYF.

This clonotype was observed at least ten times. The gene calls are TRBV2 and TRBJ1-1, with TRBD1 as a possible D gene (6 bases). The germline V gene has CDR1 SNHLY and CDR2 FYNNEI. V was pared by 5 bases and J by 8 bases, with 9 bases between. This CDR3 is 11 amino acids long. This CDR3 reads CASSTGTEAFF. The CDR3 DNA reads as TGTGCCAGCAGTACCGGGACAGAAGCTTTCTTT. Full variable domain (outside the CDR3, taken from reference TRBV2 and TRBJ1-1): EPEVTQTPSHQVTQMGQEVILRCVPISNHLYFYWYRQILGQKVEFLVSFYNNEISEKSEIFDDQFSVERPDGSNFTLKIRSTKLEDSAMYFCASSTGTEAFFGQGTRLTVV.

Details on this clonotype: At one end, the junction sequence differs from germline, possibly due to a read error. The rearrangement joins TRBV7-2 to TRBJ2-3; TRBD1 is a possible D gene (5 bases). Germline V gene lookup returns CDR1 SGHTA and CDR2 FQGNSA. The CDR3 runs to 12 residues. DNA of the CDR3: TGTGCCAGCAGCCCCGCGACAGCTACGCAGTATTTT. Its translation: CASSPATATQYF.

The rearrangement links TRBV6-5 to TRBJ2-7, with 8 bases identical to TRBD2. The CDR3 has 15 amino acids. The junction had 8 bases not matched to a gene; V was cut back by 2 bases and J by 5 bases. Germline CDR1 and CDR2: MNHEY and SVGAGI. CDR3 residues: CASSYPGTRSHEQYF. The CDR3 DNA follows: TGTGCCAGCAGTTACCCCGGGACTAGGTCTCACGAGCAGTACTTC.